The rows below give T cell receptor beta chains drawn from one sample of a study of blood T cell repertoires in COVID-19. Sequencing used immunoSEQ multiplex PCR; TCRdb keeps in-frame clones, though not all of them. The top ten hold around 4% of the sample, which has under 400,000 clones, around 90% seen once. Sequencing input: peripheral blood. The receptors shown here come from a woman aged 55-69 years with COVID-19, enrolled during active disease. The CDR3 runs from the conserved cysteine through the conserved F or W. The order of the fields is J gene, V gene, D gene, CDR3 protein. The D gene is left open where the match is weak.

J: TRBJ1-1; V: TRBV4-1; D: .; CDR3: CASSQTPGEMNTEAFF
J: TRBJ1-1; V: TRBV6-2/TRBV6-3; D: .; CDR3: CASSPRGGTEAFF
J: TRBJ1-2; V: TRBV3-1/TRBV3-2; D: .; CDR3: CASSQDSGVYYGYTF
J: TRBJ1-2; V: TRBV7-9; D: .; CDR3: CASSLPGINYGYTF
J: TRBJ1-2; V: TRBV12-3/TRBV12-4; D: .; CDR3: CASSPRGLDGYTF
J: TRBJ1-6; V: TRBV20-1; D: .; CDR3: CSARGRGPLHF
J: TRBJ2-3; V: TRBV6-5; D: .; CDR3: CASSYRIRGDTQYF
J: TRBJ2-5; V: TRBV27; D: TRBD1; CDR3: CASSLTGAGKTQYF
J: TRBJ2-3; V: TRBV3-1/TRBV3-2; D: TRBD1; CDR3: CASSQGQSGQNTQYF
J: TRBJ1-1; V: TRBV4-2; D: .; CDR3: CASSQDPGWGAGPRSTEAFF
J: TRBJ2-2; V: TRBV6-5; D: .; CDR3: CASSLSDGGHGELFF
J: TRBJ1-6; V: TRBV6-6; D: .; CDR3: CASSYSPGTYNSPLHF
J: TRBJ2-1; V: TRBV18; D: .; CDR3: CASSRTPSSYNEQFF
J: TRBJ1-2; V: TRBV5-1; D: TRBD1; CDR3: CASSDRGFYGYTF
J: TRBJ2-3; V: TRBV7-2; D: TRBD2; CDR3: CASSLPGGDTDTQYF
J: TRBJ1-3; V: TRBV7-6; D: .; CDR3: CASSPPAGTGNTIYF
J: TRBJ1-5; V: TRBV24-1; D: TRBD1; CDR3: CATSDPGTGYGPQHF
J: TRBJ1-5; V: TRBV19; D: .; CDR3: CASSITGINQPQHF
J: TRBJ2-4; V: TRBV19; D: TRBD1; CDR3: CATSGTGGFSKNIQYF
J: TRBJ1-1; V: TRBV19; D: .; CDR3: CASRPRGGGDTEAFF
J: TRBJ1-5; V: TRBV2; D: TRBD1; CDR3: CASSTRDRSNQPQHF
J: TRBJ1-2; V: TRBV28; D: .; CDR3: CASSLGPYGYTF
J: TRBJ2-1; V: TRBV20-1; D: .; CDR3: CSASAISYNEQFF
J: TRBJ2-3; V: TRBV28; D: .; CDR3: CASSSQGLSTDTQYF
J: TRBJ2-1; V: TRBV28; D: .; CDR3: CAGARADSYNEQFF
J: TRBJ1-2; V: TRBV6-5; D: .; CDR3: CASSYSYRVDYGYTF
J: TRBJ1-2; V: TRBV6-2/TRBV6-3; D: TRBD1; CDR3: CASSPPRTGGHGYTF
J: TRBJ2-7; V: TRBV5-1; D: TRBD2; CDR3: CASRGTSGGPSSYEQYF
J: TRBJ1-1; V: TRBV18; D: .; CDR3: CASSRAGEDTEAFF
J: TRBJ1-1; V: TRBV19; D: TRBD1; CDR3: CASSPTGAMATEAFF
J: TRBJ1-6; V: TRBV6-6; D: .; CDR3: CASTDNRNVNSPLHF
J: TRBJ2-6; V: TRBV5-5; D: .; CDR3: CASSLMSGANVLTF
J: TRBJ2-2; V: TRBV18; D: .; CDR3: CASSPQANTGELFF
J: TRBJ1-1; V: TRBV12-3/TRBV12-4; D: .; CDR3: CASSPEGSTEAFF
J: TRBJ2-7; V: TRBV30; D: .; CDR3: CAWSPGTTEQYF
J: TRBJ2-7; V: TRBV11-2; D: TRBD2; CDR3: CASSDITSGGPVYEQYF
J: TRBJ1-4; V: TRBV5-5; D: TRBD1; CDR3: CASSFNPGGYEKLFF
J: TRBJ2-2; V: TRBV7-3; D: .; CDR3: CASSLGGPNTGELFF